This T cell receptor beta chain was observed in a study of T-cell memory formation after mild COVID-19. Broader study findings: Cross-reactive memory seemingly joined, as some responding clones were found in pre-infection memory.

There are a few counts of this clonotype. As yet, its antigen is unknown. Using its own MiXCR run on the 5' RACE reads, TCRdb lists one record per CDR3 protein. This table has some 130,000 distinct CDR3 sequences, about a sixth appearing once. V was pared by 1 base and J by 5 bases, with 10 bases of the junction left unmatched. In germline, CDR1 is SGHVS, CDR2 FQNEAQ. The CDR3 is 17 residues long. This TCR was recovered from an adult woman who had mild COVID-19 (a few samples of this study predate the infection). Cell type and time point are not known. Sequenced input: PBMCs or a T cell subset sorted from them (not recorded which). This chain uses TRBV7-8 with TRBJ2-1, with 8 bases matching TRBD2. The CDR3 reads CASSLGYGVAGHNEQFF. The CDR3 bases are TGTGCCAGCAGCTTAGGCTACGGTGTAGCGGGACACAATGAGCAGTTCTTC.